This T cell receptor (beta chain) was retrieved from a study of control samples from healthy donors and cancer patients. This clone showed up just a few times. Clones were read by immunoSEQ multiplex PCR, and TCRdb kept only the in-frame ones, dropping some. The table records 75,000 to 90,000 clones, about 88% of them present only once. Germline V gene data show CDR1 as MGHRA and CDR2 as YSYEKL. This CDR3 has 17 amino acids. V was trimmed by 5 bases and J by 3 bases, leaving 23 bases between them. The specimen was blood. The chain carries TRBV4-1 and TRBJ2-7; perhaps TRBD1 as D (6 bases). The TCR sequence derives from a man between 50 and 59 years old in good health. CDR3 in amino acids: CASSSRSSRAGDYEQYF. In DNA, the CDR3 is TGCGCCAGCAGCTCCAGGTCTTCCAGGGCAGGGGACTACGAGCAGTACTTC.